This TCR beta chain derives from a study of human T cells and chemical hapten exposure. Turning to the study itself: Minor volume differences among pooled libraries chiefly drove per-sample TCR yield variation.

Time point meaning: healthy volunteer bleed at 2 weeks. Unfractionated whole blood was the source of the extracted total RNA. The library tagged each cDNA molecule with unique molecular identifiers. As handled by the study authors: Samples held a median of approximately 96,000 TCRs, range about 23,224–750,000. TCRdb used MiXCR to reprocess the RACE reads, holding one entry per CDR3 protein. Here the V and J calls rest on TCRdb's processing, not on the authors' analysis. The sample records tens of thousands of distinct CDR3 sequences, about 4.5% being singletons. Germline V gene data show CDR1 as SNHLY and CDR2 as FYNNEI. Trimming cost V 8 bases and J 12 bases, with 29 bases left between them. The CDR3 is 15 residues long. This clonotype appeared many times. Its antigen remains unknown. Study-wide results and limits: No alteration of TCRs above 1 in 1000 frequency was seen with DPC sensitization.

Sequencing was performed on whole blood. This sequence joins TRBV2 and TRBJ2-7; D assignment may be TRBD1 or TRBD2 (7 bases each). This clonotype originated in a female donor in good health. Some clones in this sample may be carry-over from other donors' samples. The CDR3 DNA is TGTGCCAGCCATCAGGAGGGGGCGGGGGCCCGCCCCCCGTACTTC. This encodes CASHQEGAGARPPYF. The whole variable domain, filled in from reference TRBV2 and TRBJ2-7, reads EPEVTQTPSHQVTQMGQEVILRCVPISNHLYFYWYRQILGQKVEFLVSFYNNEISEKSEIFDDQFSVERPDGSNFTLKIRSTKLEDSAMYFCASHQEGAGARPPYFGPGTRLTVT.